Presented here are 13 T cell receptor beta chains from one specimen sequenced in a study of T cell responses to AZD1222 COVID-19 vaccine. TCRdb's table, derived via immunoSEQ multiplex PCR, lists solely in-frame clones and lacks some. Among 200,000 to 250,000 clones listed, around 94% were seen once. Sequencing used peripheral blood, obtained 28 days after the second dose of the MenACWY control vaccine. These receptors came from an adult who received the MenACWY meningococcal vaccine as a control.

The chain combines TRBV3-1 (or the pseudogene TRBV3-2) with TRBJ1-5; D not certain. The V end lost 6 bases, the J end lost 0 bases, and 12 bases lay between the germline ends. Germline-derived CDR1 and CDR2 are LGHDT and YNNKEL (reference sequence). This CDR3 has 15 amino acids. The CDR3 nucleotides read TGTGCCAGCAGTCCGAGACCATATAGCAATCAGCCCCAGCATTTT. Its protein product is CASSPRPYSNQPQHF.

The rearrangement uses TRBV6-5 and TRBJ2-7; D is ambiguous. Deletions cut 7 bases from V and 3 bases from J, with 19 bases between. CDR1 is MNHEY, CDR2 SVGAGI, per germline. This CDR3 has 15 residues. The CDR3 region has the DNA TGTGCCAGCACCCCGAGTCCAGGTGGCATCTACGAGCAGTACTTC. Protein sequence: CASTPSPGGIYEQYF.

The rearrangement joins TRBV7-6 to TRBJ1-5, with a tentative D call TRBD1 (5 bases). Between the trimmed V and J ends, which lost 4 bases and 7 bases, there was a span of 14 bases. Germline CDR1 is SGHVS and CDR2 is FNYEAQ. The CDR3 length is 14 residues. CDR3 DNA: TGTGCCAGCAGCTGGCAGTCGGGGGGGCAGCCCCAGCATTTT. Translation gives CASSWQSGGQPQHF.

This rearrangement joins TRBV4-2 to TRBJ2-7; the D gene is possibly TRBD1 (6 bases). V gave up 1 base and J gave up 3 bases, with 10 bases separating them. Germline-derived CDR1 and CDR2 are LGHNA and YNFKEQ. There are 14 residues in the CDR3. The CDR3 spells CASSQVDRNYEQYF. For the CDR3, the DNA is TGTGCCAGCAGCCAAGTAGACAGGAACTACGAGCAGTACTTC.

The chain couples TRBV5-5 to TRBJ1-3; D is perhaps TRBD1 (6 bases). Per germline, CDR1 SGHKS and CDR2 YYEKEE (reference sequence). CDR3 size: 16 residues. Trimming left V 3 bases short and J 3 bases short, with 16 bases between. In DNA, the CDR3 is TGTGCCAGCAGCTCTCCGGTCGGGACAAGTGGAAACACCATATATTTT. This codes for CASSSPVGTSGNTIYF. The variable domain in full, with the rest retrieved from reference TRBV5-5 and TRBJ1-3, is DAGVTQSPTHLIKTRGQQVTLRCSPISGHKSVSWYQQVLGQGPQFIFQYYEKEERGRGNFPDRFSARQFPNYSSELNVNALLLGDSALYLCASSSPVGTSGNTIYFGEGSWLTVV.

This clone has a single count. V gene TRBV15 combines with J gene TRBJ1-4; possibly TRBD1 for D (6 bases). Deletions cut 0 bases from V and 5 bases from J, with 10 bases between. Germline V gives CDR1 LNHNV, CDR2 YYDKDF (reference sequence). The CDR3 extends over 15 amino acids. This chain's CDR3 is CATSRDRQGNEKLFF. CDR3 DNA sequence: TGTGCCACCAGCAGAGATCGGCAGGGGAATGAAAAACTGTTTTTT.

The V and J genes are TRBV6-5 and TRBJ2-3; D is uncertain. CDR3 size: 13 residues. V lost 8 bases to trimming and J lost 0 bases, with 9 bases between them. Per germline, CDR1 MNHEY and CDR2 SVGAGI. The CDR3 loop is CASEDSSTDTQYF. CDR3 DNA: TGTGCCAGCGAAGACTCTAGCACAGATACGCAGTATTTT.

On this clone itself: The junction departs from germline at one end; a sequencing error may be responsible. The chain is built from TRBV3-1 (or the pseudogene TRBV3-2) and TRBJ2-5; TRBD1 might be the D (5 bases). This CDR3 has 14 residues. The V gene's germline CDR1 is LGHDT and CDR2 YNNKEL (reference sequence). CDR3 nucleotides: TGTGCCAGCATCCAAGGGGCTAGAAAAGAGACCCAGTACTTC. Its translation is CASIQGARKETQYF.

This clone was detected only once. V and J are TRBV7-9 and TRBJ2-7; the match to TRBD1 covers 7 bases. The CDR3 extends over 14 amino acids. V was clipped by 5 bases and J by 2 bases; unmatched bases: 6. Germline loops: CDR1 SEHNR, CDR2 FQNEAQ (reference sequence). The chain's CDR3 is CASSHGTEPYEQYF. DNA for the CDR3: TGTGCCAGCAGCCACGGGACAGAACCCTACGAGCAGTACTTC.

The chain recombines TRBV11-2 with TRBJ2-3, with D tentatively TRBD2 (6 bases). Germline V gene sequence: CDR1 SGHAT, CDR2 FQNNGV. V lost 1 base to trimming and J lost 0 bases, with 11 bases between them. The CDR3 length is 16 residues. This CDR3 reads CASSLGLATSTDTQYF. CDR3 bases: TGTGCCAGCAGCTTAGGTCTAGCGACTAGCACAGATACGCAGTATTTT. The variable domain in full, completed from reference TRBV11-2 and TRBJ2-3, reads EAGVAQSPRYKIIEKRQSVAFWCNPISGHATLYWYQQILGQGPKLLIQFQNNGVVDDSQLPKDRFSAERLKGVDSTLKIQPAKLEDSAVYLCASSLGLATSTDTQYFGPGTRLTVL.

The chain is built from TRBV2 and TRBJ2-7; tentatively, D is TRBD1 (6 bases). This CDR3 region has 15 residues. V was trimmed by 0 bases and J by 5 bases, leaving 14 bases between them. Germline V gives CDR1 SNHLY, CDR2 FYNNEI. Here the CDR3 reads CASSEAWTARHEQYF. In DNA form, the CDR3 reads TGTGCCAGCAGTGAAGCCTGGACAGCTCGCCACGAGCAGTACTTC.

With respect to this clone: A read error may produce the germline difference seen at one junction end. The genes are TRBV2 and TRBJ1-5; TRBD1 aligns across 10 bases. Germline V gives CDR1 SNHLY, CDR2 FYNNEI. There are 12 residues in the CDR3. The CDR3 spells CASSGDRGPGDF. DNA for the CDR3: TGTGCCAGCAGTGGGGACAGGGGCCCGGGGGATTTT.

This chain joins TRBV13 and TRBJ2-1; D unclear. The germline gives CDR1 PRHDT, CDR2 FYEKMQ (reference sequence). CDR3 length equals 12 residues. Trimming removed 3 bases at V and 6 bases at J, with 6 bases between. CDR3 DNA: TGTGCCAGCAGCTTCAACCTCAATGAGCAGTTCTTC. Its protein product is CASSFNLNEQFF.